A single count supports the clone carrying this TCR beta chain. Profiled with immunoSEQ multiplex PCR; TCRdb holds only in-frame clones, not every one. Here the sample spans about 290,000 clones, 85% being singletons. Per germline, CDR1 SGHRS and CDR2 YFSETQ. This CDR3 has 16 amino acids. The junction had 7 bases not matched to a gene; V was cut back by 2 bases and J by 1 base. The data belong to a study of blood T cell repertoires in COVID-19. The sequence was obtained from a woman between 50 and 59 years old with active or convalescent COVID-19. The V and J genes are TRBV5-1 and TRBJ1-1; 8 bases are shared with TRBD1. Source material: peripheral blood. CDR3 sequence: CASSLGQGVPNTEAFF. The CDR3, as DNA: TGCGCCAGCAGCTTAGGACAGGGAGTCCCGAACACTGAAGCTTTCTTT. The variable domain in full, completed from reference TRBV5-1 and TRBJ1-1, reads KAGVTQTPRYLIKTRGQQVTLSCSPISGHRSVSWYQQTPGQGLQFLFEYFSETQRNKGNFPGRFSGRQFSNSRSEMNVSTLELGDSALYLCASSLGQGVPNTEAFFGQGTRLTVV.